Listed below are T cell receptor beta chains from one sample, sequenced in a study of molecular identifiers for immune sequencing clone quantification. MiXCR, run by TCRdb on the PCR reads, gives a single entry per CDR3 protein. Among 490,000 or so distinct CDR3 sequences listed, roughly 23% were seen once. The sequenced sample was naive CD8+ T cells from blood, with Jurkat cell RNA spiked in. All receptors come from a human donor in good health. Some libraries in this study had Jurkat cell RNA spiked in. The CDR3 runs from the conserved cysteine through the conserved F or W. D genes are given only for firm matches. For some rows the clone size is stated as once, few or many, or as a class when expanded; others skip it.

J gene: TRBJ2-5
V gene: TRBV7-9
D gene: NA
clone size: many
CDR3 protein: CASSPDTQETQYF
CDR3 DNA: TGTGCCAGCAGCCCCGACACTCAAGAGACCCAGTACTTC

J gene: TRBJ2-6
V gene: TRBV7-9
D gene: TRBD2
clone size: many
CDR3 protein: CASSRGGSGANVLTF
CDR3 DNA: TGTGCCAGCAGCCGGGGAGGGTCTGGGGCCAACGTCCTGACTTTC

J gene: TRBJ2-7
V gene: TRBV14
D gene: NA
clone size: many
CDR3 protein: CASSVGLLNEQYF
CDR3 DNA: TGTGCCAGCAGCGTGGGCCTGTTGAACGAGCAGTACTTC

J gene: TRBJ2-3
V gene: TRBV20-1
D gene: TRBD2
clone size: many
CDR3 protein: CSASLAGGLWHTDTQYF
CDR3 DNA: TGCAGTGCTAGCCTAGCGGGAGGTTTATGGCACACAGATACGCAGTATTTT

J gene: TRBJ1-6
V gene: TRBV3-1
D gene: TRBD1
clone size: few
CDR3 protein: CASSHFPGGWYNSPLHF
CDR3 DNA: TGTGCCAGCAGCCATTTCCCAGGGGGGTGGTATAATTCACCCCTCCACTTT

J gene: TRBJ1-4
V gene: TRBV7-2
D gene: NA
clone size: many
CDR3 protein: CASSLVGPNEKLFF
CDR3 DNA: TGTGCCAGCAGCTTAGTGGGTCCAAATGAAAAACTGTTTTTT

J gene: TRBJ2-2
V gene: TRBV14
D gene: NA
clone size: many
CDR3 protein: CASSQDYRANTGELFF
CDR3 DNA: TGTGCCAGCAGCCAAGATTATAGAGCGAACACCGGGGAGCTGTTTTTT

J gene: TRBJ1-4
V gene: TRBV5-4
D gene: TRBD1
clone size: NA
CDR3 protein: CASSLWGTGVEKLFF
CDR3 DNA: TGTGCCAGCAGCTTGTGGGGGACAGGGGTTGAAAAACTGTTTTTT

J gene: TRBJ1-4
V gene: TRBV4-1
D gene: NA
clone size: NA
CDR3 protein: CASSHAVGGLAEELFF
CDR3 DNA: TGCGCCAGCAGCCATGCCGTGGGGGGGCTAGCTGAAGAACTGTTTTTT

J gene: TRBJ2-1
V gene: TRBV4-3
D gene: NA
clone size: few
CDR3 protein: CASSQDRSTGVNEQFF
CDR3 DNA: TGCGCCAGCAGCCAAGATCGATCAACGGGGGTCAATGAGCAGTTCTTC

J gene: TRBJ2-5
V gene: TRBV5-3
D gene: NA
clone size: NA
CDR3 protein: CASSQPEGETQYF
CDR3 DNA: TGTGCCAGCAGCCAACCCGAAGGGGAGACCCAGTACTTC

J gene: TRBJ2-1
V gene: TRBV28
D gene: TRBD2
clone size: few
CDR3 protein: CACSLLRLAGDNEQFF
CDR3 DNA: TGTGCCTGCAGCTTACTCCGACTAGCGGGAGACAATGAGCAGTTCTTC

J gene: TRBJ2-7
V gene: TRBV5-1
D gene: TRBD2
clone size: many
CDR3 protein: CASSSDGYGRSSYEQYF
CDR3 DNA: TGCGCCAGCAGCTCGGACGGCTACGGGAGGAGCTCCTACGAGCAGTACTTC

J gene: TRBJ2-2
V gene: TRBV4-1
D gene: TRBD1
clone size: NA
CDR3 protein: CASSATATGHGGELFF
CDR3 DNA: TGCGCCAGCAGCGCAACCGCGACAGGGCACGGCGGGGAGCTGTTTTTT

J gene: TRBJ1-5
V gene: TRBV12-3/TRBV12-4
D gene: NA
clone size: many
CDR3 protein: CASSETGFGNQPQHF
CDR3 DNA: TGTGCCAGCAGTGAAACAGGGTTTGGCAATCAGCCCCAGCATTTT

J gene: TRBJ2-2
V gene: TRBV2
D gene: TRBD2
clone size: NA
CDR3 protein: CASSVIAGESANTGELLF
CDR3 DNA: TGTGCCAGCAGTGTAATAGCGGGAGAGAGCGCGAACACCGGGGAGCTGCTTTTT

J gene: TRBJ1-1
V gene: TRBV5-8
D gene: NA
clone size: NA
CDR3 protein: CASSWGGVRTEAFF
CDR3 DNA: TGTGCCAGCAGCTGGGGGGGCGTTCGGACTGAAGCTTTCTTT

J gene: TRBJ2-7
V gene: TRBV7-6
D gene: NA
clone size: few
CDR3 protein: CASSLGRGLPYEQYF
CDR3 DNA: TGTGCCAGCAGCTTAGGCAGGGGCCTTCCCTACGAGCAGTACTTC

J gene: TRBJ2-7
V gene: TRBV11-2
D gene: TRBD1
clone size: few
CDR3 protein: CASTSGTGTYEQYF
CDR3 DNA: TGTGCCAGCACCTCCGGGACAGGGACGTACGAGCAGTACTTC

J gene: TRBJ2-7
V gene: TRBV5-1
D gene: TRBD1
clone size: NA
CDR3 protein: CASSDPGGEQYF
CDR3 DNA: TGCGCCAGCAGCGACCCAGGGGGTGAGCAGTACTTC

J gene: TRBJ2-5
V gene: TRBV12-5
D gene: TRBD1
clone size: NA
CDR3 protein: CASGLGQGVETQYF
CDR3 DNA: TGTGCTAGTGGTTTGGGGCAGGGGGTAGAGACCCAGTACTTC

J gene: TRBJ2-1
V gene: TRBV6-5
D gene: TRBD2
clone size: NA
CDR3 protein: CASSSGLAGVDEQFF
CDR3 DNA: TGTGCCAGCAGTTCGGGACTAGCGGGAGTCGATGAGCAGTTCTTC

J gene: TRBJ2-1
V gene: TRBV12-3/TRBV12-4
D gene: NA
clone size: many
CDR3 protein: CASSGGQYNEQFF
CDR3 DNA: TGTGCCAGCAGTGGGGGGCAGTACAATGAGCAGTTCTTC

J gene: TRBJ2-1
V gene: TRBV4-1
D gene: TRBD2
clone size: many
CDR3 protein: CASSQMPSGGAAEQFF
CDR3 DNA: TGCGCCAGCAGCCAAATGCCTAGCGGGGGGGCCGCGGAGCAGTTCTTC

J gene: TRBJ1-2
V gene: TRBV4-3
D gene: TRBD1
clone size: NA
CDR3 protein: CASSQDRGTEGYTF
CDR3 DNA: TGCGCCAGCAGCCAAGATCGGGGGACAGAAGGCTACACCTTC

J gene: TRBJ1-1
V gene: TRBV30
D gene: TRBD1
clone size: NA
CDR3 protein: CAWSPGTGYTEAFF
CDR3 DNA: TGTGCCTGGAGCCCCGGGACAGGGTACACTGAAGCTTTCTTT

J gene: TRBJ2-7
V gene: TRBV11-3
D gene: NA
clone size: few
CDR3 protein: CASSLDWGYEQYF
CDR3 DNA: TGTGCCAGCAGCTTAGATTGGGGATACGAGCAGTACTTC

J gene: TRBJ2-1
V gene: TRBV19
D gene: NA
clone size: NA
CDR3 protein: CASTLGEEQFF
CDR3 DNA: TGTGCCAGTACTTTAGGGGAGGAGCAGTTCTTC